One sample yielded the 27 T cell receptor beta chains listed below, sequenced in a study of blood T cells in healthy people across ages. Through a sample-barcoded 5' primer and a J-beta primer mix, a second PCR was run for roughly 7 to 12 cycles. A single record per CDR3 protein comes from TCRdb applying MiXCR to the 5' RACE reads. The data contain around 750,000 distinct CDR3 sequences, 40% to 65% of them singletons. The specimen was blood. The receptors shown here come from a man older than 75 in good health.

The CDR3 loop reads CASSVTGAGTEAFF. CDR3 DNA sequence: TGTGCCAGCAGCGTGACGGGGGCGGGCACTGAAGCTTTCTTT. The V call is TRBV28, the J call TRBJ1-1; TRBD1 is a possible D gene (6 bases). CDR3 length: 14 residues. The V gene's germline CDR1 is MDHEN and CDR2 SYDVKM. V gave up 6 bases and J gave up 4 bases, with 15 bases separating them.

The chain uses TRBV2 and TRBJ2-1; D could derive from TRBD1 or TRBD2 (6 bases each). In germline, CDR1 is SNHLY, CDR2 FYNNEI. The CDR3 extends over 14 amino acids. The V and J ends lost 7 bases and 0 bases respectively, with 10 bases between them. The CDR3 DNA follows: TGTGCCAGCACGGGGGCCAGCTCCTACAATGAGCAGTTCTTC. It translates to CASTGASSYNEQFF.

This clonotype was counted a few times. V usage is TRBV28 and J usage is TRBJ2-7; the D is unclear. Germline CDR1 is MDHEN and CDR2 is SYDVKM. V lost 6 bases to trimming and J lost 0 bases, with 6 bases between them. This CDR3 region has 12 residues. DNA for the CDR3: TGTGCCAGCAGAGCAGCCTCCTACGAGCAGTACTTC. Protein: CASRAASYEQYF.

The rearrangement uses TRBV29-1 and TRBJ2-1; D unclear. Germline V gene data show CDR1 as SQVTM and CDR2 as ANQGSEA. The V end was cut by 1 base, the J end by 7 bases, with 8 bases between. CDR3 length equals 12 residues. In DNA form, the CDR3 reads TGCAGCGTTGAAGGACGGTCAAATGAGCAGTTCTTC. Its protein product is CSVEGRSNEQFF.

The CDR3 DNA follows: TGTGCCAGCAGCTTATGGGGACTAGCGGGGGACGCTGGGCACAGATACGCGTATTTT. Translated, it gives CASSLWGLAGDAGHRYAYF. The rearrangement uses TRBV7-2 and TRBJ2-3; 14 bases are a match to TRBD2. V lost 2 bases and J lost 14; bases outside the gene matches: 21. The CDR3 is 19 residues long. The germline V gene has CDR1 SGHTA and CDR2 FQGNSA.

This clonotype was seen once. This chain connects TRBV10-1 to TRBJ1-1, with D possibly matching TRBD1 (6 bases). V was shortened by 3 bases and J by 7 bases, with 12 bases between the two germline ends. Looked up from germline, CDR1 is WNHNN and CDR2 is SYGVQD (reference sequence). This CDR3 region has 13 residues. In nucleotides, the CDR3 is TGCGCCAGCAGTGAACAGGGATACAGTGAAGCTTTCTTT. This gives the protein CASSEQGYSEAFF.

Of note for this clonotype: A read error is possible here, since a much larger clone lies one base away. The CDR3, as DNA: TGTGCCAGCAGTGCAGAAGCGACATTCTACAATGAGCAGTTCTTC. Translating gives CASSAEATFYNEQFF. The chain carries TRBV12-3 or TRBV12-4 and TRBJ2-1; D unresolved. This CDR3 comprises 15 residues. Trimming stripped 5 bases from V and 3 bases from J, with 14 bases between.

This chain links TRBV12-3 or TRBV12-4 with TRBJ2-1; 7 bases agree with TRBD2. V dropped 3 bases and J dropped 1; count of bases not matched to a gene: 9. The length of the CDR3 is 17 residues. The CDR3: CASSFHVGRPSYNEQFF. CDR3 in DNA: TGTGCCAGCAGTTTCCACGTCGGGAGGCCTTCCTACAATGAGCAGTTCTTC.

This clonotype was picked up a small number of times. The CDR3 region has the DNA TGTGCCAGCAGCGTTGGGACAGGGGCCAAATCCTACGAGCAGTACTTC. Translating gives CASSVGTGAKSYEQYF. This chain links TRBV9 with TRBJ2-7; 10 bases map to TRBD1. J lost 1 base, V lost 2 bases, and 6 bases had no gene match. CDR3 length equals 16 residues. Germline V CDR1 and CDR2: SGDLS, YYNGEE.

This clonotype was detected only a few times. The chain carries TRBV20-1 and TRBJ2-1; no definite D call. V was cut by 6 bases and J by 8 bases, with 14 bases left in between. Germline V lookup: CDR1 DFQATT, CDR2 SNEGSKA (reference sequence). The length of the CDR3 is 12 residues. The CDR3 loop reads CSAIDQTHEQFF. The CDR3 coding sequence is TGCAGTGCCATTGACCAGACCCATGAGCAGTTCTTC.

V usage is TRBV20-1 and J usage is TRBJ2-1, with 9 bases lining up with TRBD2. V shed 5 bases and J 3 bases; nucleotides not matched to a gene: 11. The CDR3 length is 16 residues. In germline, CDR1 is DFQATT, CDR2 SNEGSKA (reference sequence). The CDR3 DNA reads TGCAGTGCTGGGGGACTAGCCGGGGGAAACTACAATGAGCAGTTCTTC. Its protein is CSAGGLAGGNYNEQFF.

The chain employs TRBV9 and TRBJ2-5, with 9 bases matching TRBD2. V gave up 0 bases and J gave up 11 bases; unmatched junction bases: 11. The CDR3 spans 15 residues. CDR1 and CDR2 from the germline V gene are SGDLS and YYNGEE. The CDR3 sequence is CASSVAAGGPNEQYF. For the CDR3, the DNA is TGTGCCAGCAGCGTAGCGGCGGGAGGGCCAAATGAGCAGTACTTC.

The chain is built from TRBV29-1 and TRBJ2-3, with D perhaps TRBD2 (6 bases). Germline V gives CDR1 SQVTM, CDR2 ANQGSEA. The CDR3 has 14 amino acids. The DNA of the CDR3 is TGCAACGTAGGGCGGGACTCGGGGGCAGATACGCAGTATTTT. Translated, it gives CNVGRDSGADTQYF.

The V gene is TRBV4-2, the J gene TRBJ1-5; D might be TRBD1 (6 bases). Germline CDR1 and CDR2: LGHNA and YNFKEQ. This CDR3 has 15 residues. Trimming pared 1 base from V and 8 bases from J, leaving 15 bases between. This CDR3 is CASSQGVGGWEPQHF. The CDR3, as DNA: TGTGCCAGCAGCCAAGGGGTAGGGGGATGGGAGCCCCAGCATTTT.

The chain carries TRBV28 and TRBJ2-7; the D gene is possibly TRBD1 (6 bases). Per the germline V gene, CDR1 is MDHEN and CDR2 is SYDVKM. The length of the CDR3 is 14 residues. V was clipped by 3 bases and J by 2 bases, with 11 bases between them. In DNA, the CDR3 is TGTGCCAGCAGTTTGTACAGGGTAGCCTACGAGCAGTACTTC. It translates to CASSLYRVAYEQYF. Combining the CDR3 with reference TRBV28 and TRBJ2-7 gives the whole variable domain DVKVTQSSRYLVKRTGEKVFLECVQDMDHENMFWYRQDPGLGLRLIYFSYDVKMKEKGDIPEGYSVSREKKERFSLILESASTNQTSMYLCASSLYRVAYEQYFGPGTRLTVT.

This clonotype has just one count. CDR3 in DNA: TGCAGTGCTGGCGAGGGTGTGGAGGGCTACACCTTC. Protein: CSAGEGVEGYTF. V is TRBV20-1 and J is TRBJ1-2; D not resolved. Trimming removed 5 bases from V and 8 bases from J, with 15 bases in between. Germline-derived CDR1 and CDR2 are DFQATT and SNEGSKA (reference sequence). The CDR3 extends over 12 amino acids.

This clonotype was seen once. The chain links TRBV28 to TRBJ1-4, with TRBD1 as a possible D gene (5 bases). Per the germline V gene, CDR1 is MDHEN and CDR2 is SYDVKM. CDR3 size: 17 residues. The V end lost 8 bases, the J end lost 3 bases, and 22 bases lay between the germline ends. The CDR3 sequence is CASARELVGDANEKLFF. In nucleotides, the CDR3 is TGTGCCAGCGCCAGGGAACTAGTAGGCGATGCTAATGAAAAACTGTTTTTT.

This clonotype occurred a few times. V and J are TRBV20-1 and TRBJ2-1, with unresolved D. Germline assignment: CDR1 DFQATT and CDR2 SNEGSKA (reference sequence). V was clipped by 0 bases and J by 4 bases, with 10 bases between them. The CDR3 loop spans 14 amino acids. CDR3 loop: CSARDVSPYNEQFF. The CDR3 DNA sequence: TGCAGTGCTAGAGACGTTAGCCCTTACAATGAGCAGTTCTTC.

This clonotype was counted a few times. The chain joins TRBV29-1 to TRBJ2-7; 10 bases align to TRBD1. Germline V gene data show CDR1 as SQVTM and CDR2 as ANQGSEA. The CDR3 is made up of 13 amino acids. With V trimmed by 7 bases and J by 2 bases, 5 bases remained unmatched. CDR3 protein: CSAKGQGTYEQYF. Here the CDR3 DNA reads TGCAGCGCTAAGGGACAGGGGACCTACGAGCAGTACTTC.

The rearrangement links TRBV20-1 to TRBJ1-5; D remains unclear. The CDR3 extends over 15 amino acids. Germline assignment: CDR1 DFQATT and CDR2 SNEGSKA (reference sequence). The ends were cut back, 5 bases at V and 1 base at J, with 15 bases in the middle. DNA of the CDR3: TGCAGTGCTGCGCCCGGCGGCGGGAGCAATCAGCCCCAGCATTTT. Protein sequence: CSAAPGGGSNQPQHF.

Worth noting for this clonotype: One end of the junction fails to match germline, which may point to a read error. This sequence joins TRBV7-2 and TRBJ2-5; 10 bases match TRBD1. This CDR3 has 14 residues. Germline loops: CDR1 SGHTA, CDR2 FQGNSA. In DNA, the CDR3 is TGTGCCGGCAGCTTAGGGGGACAGGGGAGTGAGCAGTACTTC. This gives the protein CAGSLGGQGSEQYF.

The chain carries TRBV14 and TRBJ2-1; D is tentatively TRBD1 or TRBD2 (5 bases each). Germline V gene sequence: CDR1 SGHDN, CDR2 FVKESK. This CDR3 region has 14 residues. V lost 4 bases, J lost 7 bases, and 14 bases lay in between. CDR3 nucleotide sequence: TGTGCCAGCAGCCGGGAGTGGGGCAAGAATGAGCAGTTCTTC. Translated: CASSREWGKNEQFF.

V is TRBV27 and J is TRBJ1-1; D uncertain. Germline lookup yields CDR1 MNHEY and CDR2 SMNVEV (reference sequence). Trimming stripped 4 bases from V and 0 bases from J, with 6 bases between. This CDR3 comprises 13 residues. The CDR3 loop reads CASSSVMNTEAFF. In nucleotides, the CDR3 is TGTGCCAGCAGTTCAGTCATGAACACTGAAGCTTTCTTT.

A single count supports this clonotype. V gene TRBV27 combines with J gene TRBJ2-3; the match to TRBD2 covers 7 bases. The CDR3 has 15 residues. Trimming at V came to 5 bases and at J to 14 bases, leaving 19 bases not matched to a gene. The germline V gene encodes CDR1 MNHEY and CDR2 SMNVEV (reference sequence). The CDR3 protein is CASSPLGGGNRYAYF. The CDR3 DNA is TGTGCCAGCAGTCCTTTGGGGGGGGGGAACAGATACGCGTATTTT.

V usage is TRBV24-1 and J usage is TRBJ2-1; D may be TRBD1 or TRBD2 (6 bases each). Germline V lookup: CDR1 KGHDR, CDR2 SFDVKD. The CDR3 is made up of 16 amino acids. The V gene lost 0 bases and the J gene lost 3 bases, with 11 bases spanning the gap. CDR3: CATSDLYGGHYNEQFF. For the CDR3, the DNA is TGTGCCACCAGTGATTTGTATGGGGGGCACTACAATGAGCAGTTCTTC.

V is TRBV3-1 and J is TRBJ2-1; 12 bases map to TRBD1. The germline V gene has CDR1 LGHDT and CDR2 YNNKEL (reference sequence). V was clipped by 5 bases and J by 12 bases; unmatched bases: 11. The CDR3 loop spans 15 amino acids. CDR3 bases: TGTGCCAGCAGCTCACTGGGACAGGGGGCAAGGGGGCAGTTCTTC. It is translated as CASSSLGQGARGQFF.

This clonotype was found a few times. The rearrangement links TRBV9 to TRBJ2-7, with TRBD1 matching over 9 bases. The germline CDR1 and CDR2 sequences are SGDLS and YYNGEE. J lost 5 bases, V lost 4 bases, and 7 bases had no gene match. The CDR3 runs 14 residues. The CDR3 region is CASSFRDREHEQYF. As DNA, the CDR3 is TGTGCCAGCAGCTTCCGGGACAGGGAGCACGAGCAGTACTTC.